The clone carrying this T cell receptor beta chain was detected ten times or more. The antigen is unknown. Thyroid surgery had not been preceded by any treatment in any patient. CDR3 size: 15 residues. Trimming removed 7 bases from V and 0 bases from J, with 13 bases in between. The germline CDR1 and CDR2 sequences are LNHDA and SQIVND (reference sequence). Source study methods: Across clinicopathological groups, CDR3 differences served as the basis for building a distant-metastasis classifier for papillary thyroid cancer. TCRdb re-called clones from the PCR reads using MiXCR. In this record, the V and J calls reflect TCRdb's handling and not the investigators' own analysis. The sample has roughly 25,000 clones; under 15% are singletons. This entry belongs to a study of metastatic and nonmetastatic thyroid tumors. Study summary: Blood and tumor or nodule tissue repertoires from malignant and benign thyroid patients were compared.

Broader study findings: Significantly higher TCR beta diversity was reportedly seen in malignant thyroid tumors than benign nodules, in blood and tumor.

The sequencing sample was made of blood. The clonotype originates from a female donor with papillary thyroid cancer or a benign thyroid nodule (not recorded which). Some clones in this sample may be carry-over from other donors' samples. The rearrangement joins TRBV19 to TRBJ1-5; D perhaps matches TRBD1 (5 bases). CDR3 sequence reads: CASTYTGDSNQPQHF. CDR3 coding DNA: TGTGCCAGTACCTATACGGGGGATAGCAATCAGCCCCAGCATTTT.